The clone carrying this T cell receptor beta chain was seen a few times. These data originate in a study of blood T cell repertoires in COVID-19. The overall study: Italy, Spain and the United States were the sources of the convalescent and acute COVID-19 samples. PBMCs, B-cell-depleted T cells, or T cells were the source of the cDNA or gDNA that made up the material.

The CDR3 has 20 residues. With V trimmed by 0 bases and J by 0 bases, 13 bases remained unmatched. The germline V gene encodes CDR1 SGDLS and CDR2 YYNGEE. Profiling relied on immunoSEQ multiplex PCR, and the TCRdb table lists in-frame clones only, not all of them. There are some 390,000 clones in the sample; about 89% occur only once, and around 1.5% lies in the top ten. Seattle patients were enrolled while actively infected and followed longitudinally. Input material: peripheral blood. This chain connects TRBV9 to TRBJ1-4, with 8 nucleotides matching TRBD1. This TCR derives from a middle-aged woman with COVID-19, enrolled during active disease. The CDR3 region is CASSVGSGTGRIATNEKLFF. CDR3 in DNA: TGTGCCAGCAGCGTAGGGTCCGGGACAGGACGGATTGCAACTAATGAAAAACTGTTTTTT.